A selection of T cell receptor beta chains follows, all from one sample in a study of beta chain features in type 1 diabetes. Profiling relied on immunoSEQ multiplex PCR, and the TCRdb table lists in-frame clones only, not all of them. In the table there are hundreds of thousands of clones, 15% to 18% of which are singletons. Sequenced input: naive CD4+ T cells from blood. These receptors all stem from a young man in good health. The conserved cysteine and the conserved F or W are not part of the CDR3 here. The D gene is left open where the match is weak. Expanded clones get a size class; other rows say once, few or many, or leave the size out.

TRBV28	few	TRBJ1-2	NA	ASSFRGRVYGYT
TRBV30	few	TRBJ1-2	TRBD1	AWSVLQGGGYT
TRBV18	NA	TRBJ2-3	TRBD2	ASSPTSGHNTDTQY
TRBV4-2	NA	TRBJ2-1	TRBD2	ASSRRGPSGGAGNEQF
TRBV7-3	NA	TRBJ2-5	NA	ASSSTSGNPETQY
TRBV7-2	NA	TRBJ2-7	NA	ASRPILAGMYEQY
TRBV27	NA	TRBJ1-1	NA	ASKTTQGTRGTEAF
TRBV7-3	few	TRBJ2-7	NA	ASSLSPGGLYEQY
TRBV29-1	NA	TRBJ2-4	NA	SVAAGQDIQY
TRBV4-3	NA	TRBJ2-7	NA	ASSQDGGTRSYEQY
TRBV30	NA	TRBJ1-3	TRBD1	AGDRISGNTIY
TRBV4-3	few	TRBJ2-3	TRBD1	ASSHWGQGASDTQY
TRBV18	NA	TRBJ2-7	NA	ASSPGNGAEQY
TRBV5-5	few	TRBJ2-3	TRBD2	ASSSTSGSADTQY
TRBV13	NA	TRBJ2-7	NA	ASVLLGSYEQY
TRBV18	few	TRBJ1-3	NA	ASSPGLRDSGNTIY
TRBV9	NA	TRBJ1-2	NA	ASSVDGIYGYT
TRBV19	NA	TRBJ2-7	NA	ASSRKRTNPSSYEQY
TRBV7-2	NA	TRBJ2-3	TRBD2	ASSSGTSVDTQY
TRBV19	few	TRBJ1-4	NA	ASRSYSRDEKLF
TRBV10-3	NA	TRBJ2-7	TRBD1	ASSLGQASYEQY
TRBV23-1	few	TRBJ2-1	TRBD2	ASSQFNPSGGEESDEQF
TRBV4-3	few	TRBJ1-5	NA	ASSRRVSGNQPQH
TRBV27	once	TRBJ1-2	NA	ASSFLRDGNYGYT
TRBV7-9	NA	TRBJ1-5	TRBD1	ASSSRGGLPQH